The 3 T cell receptor beta chains reported below all come from one sample, sequenced in a study of blood T cells in healthy people across ages. Combining a sample-barcoded 5' primer with a J-beta primer mix, a second PCR ran for 7 to 11 cycles. TCRdb reprocessed the 5' RACE reads with MiXCR, giving one entry per CDR3 protein. The table lists about 760,000 distinct CDR3 sequences, more than 55% of them singletons, with under 30% in the top ten. The sample consisted of blood. These TCRs come from a man aged 40-49 years in good health.

The chain recombines TRBV20-1 with TRBJ2-4; tentatively, D is TRBD2 (5 bases). Deletions cut 3 bases from V and 13 bases from J, with 16 bases between. The CDR3 is made up of 12 amino acids. The germline CDR1 and CDR2 sequences are DFQATT and SNEGSKA (reference sequence). The CDR3, as DNA: TGCAGTGCTAGGAGGGAGCCTAGGGAGCAGTACTTC. It yields the protein CSARREPREQYF.

The chain uses TRBV5-1 and TRBJ2-3; possible D gene TRBD1, 7 bases. Looked up from germline, CDR1 is SGHRS and CDR2 is YFSETQ. V dropped 3 bases and J dropped 3 bases, with 14 bases sitting between them. The CDR3 is made up of 15 amino acids. The CDR3 loop is CASSSGDSRTDTQYF. CDR3 nucleotide sequence: TGCGCCAGCAGCTCGGGGGACAGCAGAACAGATACGCAGTATTTT.

This rearrangement joins TRBV6-1 to TRBJ2-6; D is perhaps TRBD2 (6 bases). Per germline, CDR1 MNHNS and CDR2 SASEGT. V dropped 4 bases and J dropped 9 bases, with 13 bases sitting between them. The CDR3 sequence is 14 residues long. The CDR3 reads CASSGYQGLNVLTF. The CDR3 bases are TGTGCCAGCAGTGGCTACCAGGGACTCAACGTCCTGACTTTC.